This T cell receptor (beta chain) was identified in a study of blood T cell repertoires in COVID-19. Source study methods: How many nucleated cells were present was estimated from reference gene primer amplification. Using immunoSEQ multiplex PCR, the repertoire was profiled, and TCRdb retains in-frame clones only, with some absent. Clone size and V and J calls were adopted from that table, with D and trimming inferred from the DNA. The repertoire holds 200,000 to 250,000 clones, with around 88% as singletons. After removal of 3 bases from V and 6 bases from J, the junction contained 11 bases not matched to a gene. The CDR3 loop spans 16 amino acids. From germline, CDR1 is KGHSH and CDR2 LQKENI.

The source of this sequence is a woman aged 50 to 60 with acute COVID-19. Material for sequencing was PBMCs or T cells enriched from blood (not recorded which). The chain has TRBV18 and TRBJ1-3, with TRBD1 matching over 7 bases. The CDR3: CASSPATGLGANTIYF. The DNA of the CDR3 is TGTGCCAGCTCACCGGCGACAGGGTTGGGGGCAAACACCATATATTTT.